The 21 T cell receptor beta chains listed next were all sequenced from one sample in a study of blood T cells in healthy people across ages (dated by TCRdb to 2013 to 2016). The library came from 5' RACE. The instrument given in TCRdb is Illumina HiSeq 2500. A second PCR of roughly 6 to 11 cycles was run with a J-beta primer mix and a sample-barcoded 5' primer. The public reads were run again by TCRdb, first through fastp at Q25 and then through MiXCR, and only productive beta chains were kept. Every distinct CDR3 protein forms one entry, paired with its most common genes and DNA. The sample yields about 780,000 distinct CDR3 sequences; roughly 24% were counted once. The top ten hold 3% of the sample. These same records also appear under a second study, on T cells of mothers and their children.

The specimen sequenced was blood. These TCRs come from a boy aged 5-17 years in good health.

The chain uses TRBV10-3 and TRBJ1-2; the D gene is possibly TRBD1 (6 bases). The V and J ends lost 4 bases and 6 bases respectively, with 15 bases between them. The CDR3 runs to 14 residues. Germline V lookup: CDR1 ENHRY, CDR2 SYGVKD. The CDR3 here is CAISVSDSGNGYTF. The CDR3 DNA sequence: TGTGCCATCAGTGTCTCGGACAGCGGTAATGGCTACACCTTC.

V is TRBV2 and J is TRBJ2-3; either TRBD1 or TRBD2 may fit D (5 bases each). CDR3 length: 13 residues. Germline-derived CDR1 and CDR2 are SNHLY and FYNNEI. The V end lost 11 bases, the J end lost 1 base, and 13 bases lay between the germline ends. In DNA form, the CDR3 reads TGTGCCGGCATGGGACCCGGCACAGATACGCAGTATTTT. Translating it yields CAGMGPGTDTQYF. The full variable domain, in which reference TRBV2 and TRBJ2-3 provide the parts outside the CDR3, is EPEVTQTPSHQVTQMGQEVILRCVPISNHLYFYWYRQILGQKVEFLVSFYNNEISEKSEIFDDQFSVERPDGSNFTLKIRSTKLEDSAMYFCAGMGPGTDTQYFGPGTRLTVL.

This clonotype was detected only a few times. The genes are TRBV29-1 and TRBJ2-3; D is ambiguous. Trimming removed 7 bases at V and 3 bases at J, with 8 bases between. Per germline, CDR1 SQVTM and CDR2 ANQGSEA. This CDR3 comprises 11 residues. CDR3 DNA: TGCAGCGCGGATCGGACAGATACGCAGTATTTT. Translated, it gives CSADRTDTQYF.

This clonotype was observed a handful of times. The chain employs TRBV18 and TRBJ2-5, with D possibly TRBD2 on 5 matching bases. The closer fit of TRBJ2-7 to the DNA end suggests the J call may be wrong. The CDR3 has 15 residues. Germline-derived CDR1 and CDR2 are KGHSH and LQKENI. As DNA, the CDR3 is TGTGCCAGCTCACCGAGGGAAGAGAGCTCCTACGAGCAGTACTTC. As protein: CASSPREESSYEQYF.

This clonotype appeared a few times. The genes are TRBV12-3 or TRBV12-4 and TRBJ2-5; 8 bases match TRBD1. The DNA end favors TRBJ2-7, so the J call may be wrong. The length of the CDR3 is 17 residues. The CDR3 DNA sequence: TGTGCCAGCAGTTCCAGGGGGCGCAGAGGTCAATCCTACGAGCAGTACTTC. It is translated as CASSSRGRRGQSYEQYF.

The chain couples TRBV19 to TRBJ1-5, with D uncertain. Germline CDR1 is LNHDA and CDR2 is SQIVND (reference sequence). The CDR3 consists of 16 residues. V was clipped by 5 bases and J by 2 bases, with 16 bases between them. The CDR3 region is CASSFSPGWGNQPQHF. CDR3 in DNA: TGTGCCAGTAGTTTCAGTCCGGGCTGGGGCAATCAGCCCCAGCATTTT.

Points on this clonotype: Relative to the germline gene, one junction end is altered; a read error may explain this. The gene calls are TRBV5-1 and TRBJ2-7; D not resolved. The CDR3 sequence is 12 residues long. Germline values: CDR1 SGHRS, CDR2 YFSETQ. This chain's CDR3 is CASGLGRGEQYF. The DNA of the CDR3 is TGCGCCAGCGGCTTGGGAAGAGGCGAGCAGTACTTC.

The rearrangement joins TRBV5-1 to TRBJ2-5, with unresolved D. V was trimmed by 3 bases and J by 2 bases, leaving 8 bases between them. There are 13 residues in the CDR3. Germline CDR1 and CDR2: SGHRS and YFSETQ. The CDR3 here is CASSSYQQETQYF. The CDR3 nucleotides read TGCGCCAGCAGCTCATATCAACAAGAGACCCAGTACTTC.

The chain is built from TRBV10-3 and TRBJ1-2; D not resolved. The V end lost 0 bases, the J end lost 6 bases, and 14 bases lay between the germline ends. CDR1 is ENHRY and CDR2 is SYGVKD in the germline V gene. The CDR3 runs 15 residues. CDR3 sequence (DNA): TGTGCCATCAGTGAGTCGGTCGGACCTTTGGATGGCTACACCTTC. Amino acids: CAISESVGPLDGYTF.

This clonotype was found a few times. The rearrangement joins TRBV2 to TRBJ1-4; tentatively, D is TRBD1 (5 bases). Trimming pared 6 bases from V and 3 bases from J, leaving 14 bases between. The CDR3 sequence is 15 residues long. Germline-derived CDR1 and CDR2 are SNHLY and FYNNEI. The CDR3 loop is CASSGRQQSNEKLFF. CDR3 in DNA: TGTGCCAGCAGCGGGAGACAGCAATCTAATGAAAAACTGTTTTTT. The entire variable domain, with the rest obtained from reference TRBV2 and TRBJ1-4, is as follows: EPEVTQTPSHQVTQMGQEVILRCVPISNHLYFYWYRQILGQKVEFLVSFYNNEISEKSEIFDDQFSVERPDGSNFTLKIRSTKLEDSAMYFCASSGRQQSNEKLFFGSGTQLSVL.

The chain carries TRBV4-2 and TRBJ2-2; 13 nucleotides agree with TRBD2. This CDR3 comprises 16 residues. Looked up from germline, CDR1 is LGHNA and CDR2 is YNFKEQ. The V segment lost 4 bases and the J segment 6 bases; nucleotides outside the gene matches: 5. The CDR3 DNA reads TGTGCCAGCAGCCCCCGGACTAGCGGGGGCTCCGGGGAGCTGTTTTTT. As protein: CASSPRTSGGSGELFF.

The CDR3 nucleotides are TGCAGCGTTGCTGGGGACACCTACGAGCAGTACTTC. The encoded protein is CSVAGDTYEQYF. The chain links TRBV29-1 to TRBJ2-7, with TRBD1 as a possible D gene (6 bases). CDR1 and CDR2 from the germline V gene are SQVTM and ANQGSEA. V gave up 4 bases and J gave up 2 bases, with 9 bases separating them. The CDR3 runs 12 residues.

This clonotype came up a few times. The V gene is TRBV12-3 or TRBV12-4, the J gene TRBJ2-5; the D is unclear. V lost 3 bases, J lost 7 bases, and 12 bases lay in between. There are 13 residues in the CDR3. The CDR3 loop reads CASSFGPRGTQYF. For the CDR3, the DNA is TGTGCCAGCAGTTTTGGCCCTCGTGGGACCCAGTACTTC.

This clonotype was counted many times. The chain joins TRBV5-5 to TRBJ2-7; D may be TRBD2 (7 bases). CDR3 length equals 14 residues. With 1 base removed from V and 7 bases from J, the gap between germline ends came to 15 bases. Germline lookup yields CDR1 SGHKS and CDR2 YYEKEE (reference sequence). CDR3 DNA sequence: TGTGCCAGCAGCTTGTCGGGGGGCCCCAGGGAGCAGTACTTC. This codes for CASSLSGGPREQYF.

This clonotype has only a few counts. The V gene is TRBV12-3 or TRBV12-4, the J gene TRBJ1-5; no firm D call. The CDR3 totals 13 residues. V dropped 8 bases and J dropped 8 bases, with 16 bases sitting between them. Here the CDR3 reads CASCNSFNEPQHF. CDR3 nucleotide sequence: TGTGCCAGCTGCAACAGTTTTAACGAGCCCCAGCATTTT.

This clonotype has more than one count but fewer than ten. This chain links TRBV20-1 with TRBJ1-2; D call uncertain. The germline V gene has CDR1 DFQATT and CDR2 SNEGSKA (reference sequence). Between the trimmed V and J ends, which lost 6 bases and 4 bases, there was a span of 15 bases. The CDR3 runs 13 residues. CDR3 amino acids: CSAFDRTGYGYTF. DNA for the CDR3: TGCAGTGCATTCGACCGGACCGGCTATGGCTACACCTTC.

The rearrangement joins TRBV6-2 or TRBV6-3 to TRBJ2-5; 12 positions match TRBD1. The J call may be in error: the DNA end matches TRBJ2-1 better. There are 15 residues in the CDR3. Germline V gene data show CDR1 as MNHEY and CDR2 as SVGEGT. The CDR3 sequence is CASYRSGQGAGEQFF. The DNA for the CDR3 is TGTGCCTCATACCGATCGGGACAGGGGGCAGGTGAGCAGTTCTTC.

The chain joins TRBV14 to TRBJ2-7, with D perhaps matching TRBD2 (7 bases). Looked up from germline, CDR1 is SGHDN and CDR2 is FVKESK. The V gene lost 4 bases and the J gene lost 4 bases, with 20 bases spanning the gap. This CDR3 region has 16 residues. CDR3 in amino acids: CASSPHTGTMGYEQYF. The CDR3 region has the DNA TGTGCCAGCAGCCCTCACACAGGGACTATGGGGTACGAGCAGTACTTC.

J is TRBJ2-4 and V is TRBV14; D is unclear. This CDR3 is 14 amino acids long. The germline gives CDR1 SGHDN, CDR2 FVKESK. Trimming took off 4 bases at V and 7 bases at J, with 14 bases between the two ends. CDR3 sequence (DNA): TGTGCCAGCAGCCCGGCTGGGTACGGGAACATTCAGTACTTC. Protein: CASSPAGYGNIQYF.

This clonotype was detected only a few times. The rearrangement joins TRBV28 to TRBJ2-5, with D possibly matching TRBD2 (5 bases). V was trimmed by 5 bases and J by 7 bases, leaving 14 bases between them. CDR1 and CDR2 from the germline V gene are MDHEN and SYDVKM. The CDR3 has 13 residues. The CDR3 DNA is TGTGCCAGCAGTCCGTCCGGGGTCGTGACCCAGTACTTC. Amino acids: CASSPSGVVTQYF.

The chain combines TRBV5-1 with TRBJ2-5; no definite D call. The CDR3 contains 13 residues. Germline loops: CDR1 SGHRS, CDR2 YFSETQ. V was cut by 0 bases and J by 3 bases, with 6 bases left in between. CDR3 DNA: TGCGCCAGCAGCTTGGTGTCGAAAGAGACCCAGTACTTC. This gives the protein CASSLVSKETQYF.